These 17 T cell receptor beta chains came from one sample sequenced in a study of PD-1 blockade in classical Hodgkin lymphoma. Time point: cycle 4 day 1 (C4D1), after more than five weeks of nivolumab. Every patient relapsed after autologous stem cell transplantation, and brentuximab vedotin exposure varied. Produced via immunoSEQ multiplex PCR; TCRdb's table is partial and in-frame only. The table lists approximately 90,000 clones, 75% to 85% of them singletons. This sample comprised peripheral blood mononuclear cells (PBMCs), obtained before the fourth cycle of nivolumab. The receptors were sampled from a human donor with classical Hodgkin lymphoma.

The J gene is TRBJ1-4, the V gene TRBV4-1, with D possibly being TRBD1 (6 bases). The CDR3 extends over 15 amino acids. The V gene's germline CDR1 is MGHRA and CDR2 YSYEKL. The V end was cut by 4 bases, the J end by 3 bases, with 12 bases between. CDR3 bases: TGCGCCAGCAGCCCGTGGCGGACAGCTAATGAAAAACTGTTTTTT. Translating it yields CASSPWRTANEKLFF.

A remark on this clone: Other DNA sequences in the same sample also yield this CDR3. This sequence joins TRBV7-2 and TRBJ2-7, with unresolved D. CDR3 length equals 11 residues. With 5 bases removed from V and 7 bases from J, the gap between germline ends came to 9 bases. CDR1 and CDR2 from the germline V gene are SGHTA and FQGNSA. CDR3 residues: CASSPSWEQYF. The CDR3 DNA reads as TGTGCCAGCAGCCCCTCTTGGGAGCAGTACTTC.

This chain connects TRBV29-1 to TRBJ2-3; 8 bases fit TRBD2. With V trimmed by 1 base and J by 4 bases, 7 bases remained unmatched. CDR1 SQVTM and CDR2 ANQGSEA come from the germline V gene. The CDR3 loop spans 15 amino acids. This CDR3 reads CSVEGERETPDTQYF. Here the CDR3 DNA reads TGCAGCGTTGAAGGGGAGCGGGAGACCCCAGATACGCAGTATTTT.

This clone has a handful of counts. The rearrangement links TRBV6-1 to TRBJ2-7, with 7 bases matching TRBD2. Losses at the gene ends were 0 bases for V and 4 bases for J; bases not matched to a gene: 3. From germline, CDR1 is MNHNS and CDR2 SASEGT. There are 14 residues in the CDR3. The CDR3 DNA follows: TGTGCCAGCAGTGAAGCGGGAGGGGAATACGAGCAGTACTTC. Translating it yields CASSEAGGEYEQYF.

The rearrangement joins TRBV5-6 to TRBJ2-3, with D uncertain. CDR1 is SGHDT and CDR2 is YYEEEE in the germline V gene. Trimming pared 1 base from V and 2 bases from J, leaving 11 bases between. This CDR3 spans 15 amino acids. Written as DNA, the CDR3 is TGTGCCAGCAGCTTGTACTGGCGGAACACAGATACGCAGTATTTT. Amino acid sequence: CASSLYWRNTDTQYF.

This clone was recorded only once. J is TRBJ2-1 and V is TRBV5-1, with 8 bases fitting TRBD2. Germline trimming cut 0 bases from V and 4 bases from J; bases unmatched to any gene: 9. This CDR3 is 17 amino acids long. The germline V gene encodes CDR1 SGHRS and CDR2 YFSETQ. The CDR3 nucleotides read TGCGCCAGCAGCTTGGTAGGGCTAGCGGGCACTTACAATGAGCAGTTCTTC. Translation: CASSLVGLAGTYNEQFF. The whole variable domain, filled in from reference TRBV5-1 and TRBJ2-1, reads KAGVTQTPRYLIKTRGQQVTLSCSPISGHRSVSWYQQTPGQGLQFLFEYFSETQRNKGNFPGRFSGRQFSNSRSEMNVSTLELGDSALYLCASSLVGLAGTYNEQFFGPGTRLTVL.

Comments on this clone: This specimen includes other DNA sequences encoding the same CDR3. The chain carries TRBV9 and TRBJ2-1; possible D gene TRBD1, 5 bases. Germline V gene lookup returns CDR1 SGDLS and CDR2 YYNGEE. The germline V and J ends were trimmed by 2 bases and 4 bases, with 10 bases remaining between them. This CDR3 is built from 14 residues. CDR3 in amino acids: CASSVDSTYNEQFF. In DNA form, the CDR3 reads TGTGCCAGCAGCGTCGACAGTACGTACAATGAGCAGTTCTTC.

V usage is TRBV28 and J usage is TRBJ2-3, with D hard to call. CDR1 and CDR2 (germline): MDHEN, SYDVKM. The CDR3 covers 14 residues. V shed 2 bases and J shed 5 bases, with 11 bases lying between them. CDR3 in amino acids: CASSLHFGGDTQYF. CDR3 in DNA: TGTGCCAGCAGTTTACACTTCGGCGGAGATACGCAGTATTTT.

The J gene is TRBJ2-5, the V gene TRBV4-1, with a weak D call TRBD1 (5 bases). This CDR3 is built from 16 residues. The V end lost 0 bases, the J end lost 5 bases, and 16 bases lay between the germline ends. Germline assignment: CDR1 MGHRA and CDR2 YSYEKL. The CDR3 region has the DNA TGCGCCAGCAGCCAAGAGTTTCAGGGCCGCCGGGAGACCCAGTACTTC. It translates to CASSQEFQGRRETQYF.

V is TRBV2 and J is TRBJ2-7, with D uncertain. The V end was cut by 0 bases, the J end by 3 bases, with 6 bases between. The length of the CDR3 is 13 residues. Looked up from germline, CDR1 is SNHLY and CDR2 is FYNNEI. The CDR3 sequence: CASSEAHVYEQYF. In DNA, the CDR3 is TGTGCCAGCAGTGAAGCACACGTCTACGAGCAGTACTTC.

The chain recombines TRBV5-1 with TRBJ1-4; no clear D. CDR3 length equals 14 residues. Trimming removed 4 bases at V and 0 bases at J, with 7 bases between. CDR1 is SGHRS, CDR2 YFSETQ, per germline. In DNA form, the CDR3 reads TGCGCCAGCAGCCTAGGGTCAACTAATGAAAAACTGTTTTTT. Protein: CASSLGSTNEKLFF.

CDR3 region: CASIGTGSPGYTF. CDR3 coding DNA: TGTGCCAGCATTGGGACAGGGAGCCCTGGCTACACCTTC. This chain connects TRBV2 to TRBJ1-2, with TRBD1 matching 9 bases. In germline, CDR1 is SNHLY, CDR2 FYNNEI. This CDR3 comprises 13 residues. V dropped 7 bases and J dropped 7; count of bases not matched to a gene: 7.

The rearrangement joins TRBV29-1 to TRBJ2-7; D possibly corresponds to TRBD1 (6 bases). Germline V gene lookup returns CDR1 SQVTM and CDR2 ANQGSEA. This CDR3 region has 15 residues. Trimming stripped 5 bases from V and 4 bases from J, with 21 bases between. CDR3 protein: CSVTLGAGGPYEQYF. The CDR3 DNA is TGCAGCGTTACCTTGGGGGCAGGAGGCCCATACGAGCAGTACTTC.

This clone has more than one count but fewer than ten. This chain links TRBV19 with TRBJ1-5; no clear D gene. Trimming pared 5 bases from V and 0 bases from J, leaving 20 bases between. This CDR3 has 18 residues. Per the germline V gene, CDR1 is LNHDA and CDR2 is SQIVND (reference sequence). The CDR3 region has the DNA TGTGCCAGTAGTCCCCTTCGGCAGGTACGAAATAGCAATCAGCCCCAGCATTTT. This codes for CASSPLRQVRNSNQPQHF. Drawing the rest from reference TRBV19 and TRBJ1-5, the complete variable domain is DGGITQSPKYLFRKEGQNVTLSCEQNLNHDAMYWYRQDPGQGLRLIYYSQIVNDFQKGDIAEGYSVSREKKESFPLTVTSAQKNPTAFYLCASSPLRQVRNSNQPQHFGDGTRLSIL.

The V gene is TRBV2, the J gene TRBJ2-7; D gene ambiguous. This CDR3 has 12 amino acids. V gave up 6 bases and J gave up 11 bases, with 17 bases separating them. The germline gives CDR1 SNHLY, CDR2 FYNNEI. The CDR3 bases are TGTGCCAGCAGCCCGGACGGGCGAATGAAGTACTTC. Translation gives CASSPDGRMKYF.

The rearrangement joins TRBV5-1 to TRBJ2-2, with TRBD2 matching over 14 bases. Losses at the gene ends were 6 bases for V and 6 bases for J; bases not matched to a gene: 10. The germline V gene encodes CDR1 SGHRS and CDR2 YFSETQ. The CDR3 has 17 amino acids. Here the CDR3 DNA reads TGCGCCAGCACCCCCCTAGGGGGACTAGCGGGAGCCGGGGAGCTGTTTTTT. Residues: CASTPLGGLAGAGELFF.

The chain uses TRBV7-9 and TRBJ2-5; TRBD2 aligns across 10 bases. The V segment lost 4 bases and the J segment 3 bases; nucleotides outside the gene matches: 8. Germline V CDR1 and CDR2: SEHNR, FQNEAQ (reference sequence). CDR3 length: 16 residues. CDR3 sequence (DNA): TGTGCCAGCAGCTCGCGGACTAGCGGATCGGAAGAGACCCAGTACTTC. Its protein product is CASSSRTSGSEETQYF. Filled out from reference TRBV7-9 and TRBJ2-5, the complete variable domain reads DTGVSQNPRHKITKRGQNVTFRCDPISEHNRLYWYRQTLGQGPEFLTYFQNEAQLEKSRLLSDRFSAERPKGSFSTLEIQRTEQGDSAMYLCASSSRTSGSEETQYFGPGTRLLVL.